What follows is one T cell receptor (beta chain) and its context. What it binds is not known. Trimming pared 1 base from V and 0 bases from J, leaving 18 bases between. The CDR3 is 18 residues long. Looked up from germline, CDR1 is LGHNA and CDR2 is YSLEER. The assay, immunoSEQ v3.0, was run at survey level. Profiling relied on immunoSEQ multiplex PCR, and the TCRdb table lists in-frame clones only, not all of them. The sample has 8,500 to 10,000 clones, around 77% seen once. This record comes from a study of long-term antiretroviral therapy in people with HIV. Regarding the study as a whole: Therapy changes, viral resistance and ART adherence were not documented in the available data. ART was followed by higher diversity that remained below transplant donor controls. Clones with expansion before ART led the repertoire at all time points.

At least two post-ART and at least one pre-ART PBMC sample were available for each donor. The chain uses TRBV4-3 and TRBJ1-1, with D perhaps matching TRBD1 (5 bases). The receptor comes from a man aged 25-45 years with HIV. Sequenced material: unsorted PBMCs, taken 0.4 years before starting antiretroviral therapy. CDR3 in amino acids: CASSQGRGGLNMNTEAFF. CDR3 DNA sequence: TGCGCCAGCAGCCAAGGGAGGGGTGGGCTAAACATGAACACTGAAGCTTTCTTT.